This record covers a single TCR beta chain. The data are from a study of blood T cell repertoires in COVID-19. Study details: The origin of the acute and convalescent COVID-19 samples was the United States, Italy and Spain. In each case, the material was cDNA or gDNA derived from T cells, B-cell-depleted T cells, or PBMCs.

In the original processing: The authors estimated nucleated cell counts from reference gene primer amplification. The repertoire was sequenced with immunoSEQ multiplex PCR; TCRdb's copy has only in-frame clones and lacks some. V and J calls and clone size come straight from that table; D and trimming were deduced from the DNA. The data contain about 55,000 clones, 83% of them singletons. The material sequenced was peripheral blood. The origin of this receptor is a woman aged 55-70 years with acute or convalescent COVID-19.

The CDR3 DNA sequence: TGTGCCAGCAGCTTAGTGGGACAGGGTTCCTACTCTGGAAACACCATATATTTT. This sequence encodes CASSLVGQGSYSGNTIYF. The J gene is TRBJ1-3, the V gene TRBV7-8; 9 bases match TRBD1. Trimming removed 1 base from V and 0 bases from J; junction bases left unmatched: 7. The germline V gene encodes CDR1 SGHVS and CDR2 FQNEAQ. This CDR3 is built from 18 residues.